The entry below gives a single T cell receptor beta chain sequence along with its context. What it binds is not known. This specimen comes from a study of radiation and T cells in renal cell carcinoma. Study-wide points: Top tumor clonotypes rose in blood 2 weeks post-radiation, then contracted.

The V gene lost 4 bases and the J gene lost 2 bases, with 15 bases spanning the gap. Per germline, CDR1 KGHSH and CDR2 LQKENI. The CDR3 is 15 residues long. Time point reported: blood 2 weeks post-SBRT. The treatment here: 15 Gy SBRT to primary tumor, nephrectomy 4 weeks later. Assay used: immunoSEQ multiplex PCR; TCRdb lists only in-frame clones, some missing. In the table there are some 76,000 clones, more than 75% of which are singletons. The clonotype comes from a man aged 55-75 years with renal cell carcinoma. The chain combines TRBV18 with TRBJ2-7, with D possibly matching TRBD1 (6 bases). The material was blood, obtained from a patient whose treatment included radiotherapy and nephrectomy. The CDR3 nucleotides read TGTGCCAGCTCACTCACCCAGACAGGTACCTACGAGCAGTACTTC. It is translated as CASSLTQTGTYEQYF.